These 20 T cell receptor beta chains came from one sample sequenced in a study of OX40 agonist ivuxolimab in advanced cancers. Sequencing used immunoSEQ multiplex PCR; TCRdb keeps in-frame clones, though not all of them. The sample holds 77,000 or so clones, approximately 81% seen once. Sequenced here: CD4+ or CD8+ T cells sorted from blood, sampled in a trial of the OX40 agonist ivuxolimab. The receptor source for this set is an adult with an advanced solid tumor such as melanoma, head and neck, liver or kidney cancer.

The rearrangement links TRBV27 to TRBJ2-3; 7 bases align to TRBD1. With 2 bases clipped from V and 2 bases from J, the junction kept 7 bases outside the gene matches. This CDR3 spans 16 amino acids. Germline CDR1 is MNHEY and CDR2 is SMNVEV (reference sequence). The CDR3 DNA is TGTGCCAGCAGTTTAGTGGGGACAGCGATCACAGATACGCAGTATTTT. Protein product: CASSLVGTAITDTQYF.

V and J are TRBV6-6 and TRBJ2-7; D is ambiguous. CDR1 MNHNY and CDR2 SVGAGI come from the germline V gene (reference sequence). The ends were cut back, 0 bases at V and 4 bases at J, with 13 bases in the middle. The CDR3 contains 15 residues. CDR3 amino acids: CASSYSTLYGYEQYF. The CDR3 DNA is TGTGCCAGCAGTTACTCAACACTCTACGGTTACGAGCAGTACTTC.

With regard to this clone: This same CDR3 is encoded by further DNA sequences in the sample. The chain recombines TRBV5-1 with TRBJ2-7; D is undetermined. Per germline, CDR1 SGHRS and CDR2 YFSETQ. The CDR3 loop spans 11 amino acids. Trimming removed 5 bases at V and 3 bases at J, with 6 bases between. This CDR3 reads CASSLNYEQYF. The CDR3 coding sequence is TGCGCCAGCAGTTTAAACTACGAGCAGTACTTC.

The chain is built from TRBV19 and TRBJ1-1, with D perhaps TRBD1 (5 bases). The CDR3 has 14 residues. Germline-derived CDR1 and CDR2 are LNHDA and SQIVND (reference sequence). Trimming cost V 3 bases and J 5 bases, with 13 bases left between them. This chain's CDR3 is CASSISGATTEAFF. The CDR3 DNA reads as TGTGCCAGTAGTATTTCTGGGGCAACGACTGAAGCTTTCTTT. The whole variable domain, remainder taken from reference TRBV19 and TRBJ1-1, is DGGITQSPKYLFRKEGQNVTLSCEQNLNHDAMYWYRQDPGQGLRLIYYSQIVNDFQKGDIAEGYSVSREKKESFPLTVTSAQKNPTAFYLCASSISGATTEAFFGQGTRLTVV.

The chain combines TRBV10-3 with TRBJ1-2; D not resolved. Deletions cut 2 bases from V and 2 bases from J, with 12 bases between. The CDR3 totals 15 residues. CDR1 is ENHRY, CDR2 SYGVKD, per germline. CDR3 nucleotides: TGTGCCATCAGTGAGGCAGCCGATATCAACTATGGCTACACCTTC. Protein sequence: CAISEAADINYGYTF.

This chain uses TRBV2 with TRBJ2-2; perhaps D is TRBD1 or TRBD2 (5 bases each). Germline values: CDR1 SNHLY, CDR2 FYNNEI. This CDR3 region has 15 residues. Trimming pared 6 bases from V and 2 bases from J, leaving 13 bases between. The CDR3 is CASRGPAYNTGELFF. CDR3 coding DNA: TGTGCCAGCAGGGGACCGGCGTATAACACCGGGGAGCTGTTTTTT.

The genes are TRBV30 and TRBJ1-1; 7 bases fit TRBD1. The V segment lost 2 bases and the J segment 6 bases; nucleotides outside the gene matches: 15. The CDR3 length is 16 residues. Germline V gives CDR1 GTSNPN, CDR2 SVGIG (reference sequence). The CDR3 protein is CAWSTRTQGFGAEAFF. Here the CDR3 DNA reads TGTGCCTGGAGTACCCGTACACAGGGGTTTGGCGCTGAAGCTTTCTTT.

The chain combines TRBV15 with TRBJ2-3, with 9 bases fitting TRBD2. The CDR3 totals 17 residues. Germline lookup yields CDR1 LNHNV and CDR2 YYDKDF (reference sequence). With V trimmed by 1 base and J by 3 bases, 8 bases remained unmatched. This chain's CDR3 is CATSRGNSGRTTDTQYF. The CDR3 DNA is TGTGCCACCAGCAGAGGTAATAGCGGGAGAACAACAGATACGCAGTATTTT. The variable domain in full, with the rest retrieved from reference TRBV15 and TRBJ2-3, is DAMVIQNPRYQVTQFGKPVTLSCSQTLNHNVMYWYQQKSSQAPKLLFHYYDKDFNNEADTPDNFQSRRPNTSFCFLDIRSPGLGDTAMYLCATSRGNSGRTTDTQYFGPGTRLTVL.

This clone was counted only a few times. The chain recombines TRBV29-1 with TRBJ2-5; D may correspond to TRBD1 or TRBD2 (7 bases each). Trimming removed 5 bases from V and 2 bases from J, with 18 bases in between. The germline V gene encodes CDR1 SQVTM and CDR2 ANQGSEA. The length of the CDR3 is 15 residues. The CDR3 protein is CSVPLGGTVQETQYF. The CDR3 coding sequence is TGCAGCGTTCCATTGGGGGGGACAGTACAAGAGACCCAGTACTTC.

This chain uses TRBV2 with TRBJ1-1, with 7 bases aligning to TRBD1. Germline V gene data show CDR1 as SNHLY and CDR2 as FYNNEI. V dropped 5 bases and J dropped 3; count of bases not matched to a gene: 6. There are 14 residues in the CDR3. Written as DNA, the CDR3 is TGTGCCAGCAGTTCACAGGGGCCGTACACTGAAGCTTTCTTT. Translation gives CASSSQGPYTEAFF. The whole variable domain, remainder taken from reference TRBV2 and TRBJ1-1, is EPEVTQTPSHQVTQMGQEVILRCVPISNHLYFYWYRQILGQKVEFLVSFYNNEISEKSEIFDDQFSVERPDGSNFTLKIRSTKLEDSAMYFCASSSQGPYTEAFFGQGTRLTVV.

The gene calls are TRBV2 and TRBJ1-5; possible D gene TRBD1, 6 bases. Germline CDR1 SNHLY, CDR2 FYNNEI. The CDR3 covers 14 residues. V dropped 2 bases and J dropped 2 bases, with 7 bases sitting between them. DNA for the CDR3: TGTGCCAGCAGTGAAAGGACAGGCAATCAGCCCCAGCATTTT. Protein: CASSERTGNQPQHF.

The chain combines TRBV4-1 with TRBJ1-2; D not certain. Germline V CDR1 and CDR2: MGHRA, YSYEKL. Trimming pared 0 bases from V and 4 bases from J, leaving 15 bases between. This CDR3 has 16 residues. CDR3 in amino acids: CASSQDTLVLIYGYTF. The CDR3 bases are TGCGCCAGCAGCCAAGATACTTTGGTACTGATCTATGGCTACACCTTC.

The chain has TRBV6-6 and TRBJ2-7; TRBD2 matches 11 bases. The CDR3 sequence is 15 residues long. The germline V gene has CDR1 MNHNY and CDR2 SVGAGI (reference sequence). The J segment lost 3 bases and the V segment lost 6 bases, leaving 7 bases of the junction unmatched. The DNA of the CDR3 is TGTGCCAGCAGAATGGGACTAGCGGATATCTACGAGCAGTACTTC. This gives the protein CASRMGLADIYEQYF.

The chain uses TRBV6-5 and TRBJ1-1, with 7 bases identical to TRBD1. With V trimmed by 4 bases and J by 7 bases, 6 bases remained unmatched. The length of the CDR3 is 13 residues. The germline gives CDR1 MNHEY, CDR2 SVGAGI. Here the CDR3 reads CASSLGQTREAFF. The CDR3 DNA is TGTGCCAGCAGTTTGGGACAGACCCGTGAAGCTTTCTTT.

J is TRBJ2-2 and V is TRBV7-2; D may be TRBD1 (6 bases). Germline loops: CDR1 SGHTA, CDR2 FQGNSA. The CDR3 spans 15 residues. V lost 5 bases to trimming and J lost 4 bases, with 14 bases between them. Here the CDR3 reads CASSVGHRVTGELFF. The DNA of the CDR3 is TGTGCCAGCAGCGTAGGTCACAGGGTCACCGGGGAGCTGTTTTTT.

The chain joins TRBV2 to TRBJ2-7; the D gene is possibly TRBD1 (5 bases). Germline V CDR1 and CDR2: SNHLY, FYNNEI. This CDR3 region has 12 residues. V was shortened by 8 bases and J by 4 bases, with 12 bases between the two germline ends. The CDR3 reads CASRPGMYEQYF. CDR3 in DNA: TGTGCCAGCCGTCCAGGGATGTACGAGCAGTACTTC.

This clone has more than one count but fewer than ten. This chain links TRBV30 with TRBJ1-2, with D maybe TRBD1 (6 bases). The CDR3 has 13 residues. The V gene lost 0 bases and the J gene lost 7 bases, with 12 bases spanning the gap. Germline values: CDR1 GTSNPN, CDR2 SVGIG (reference sequence). The CDR3 region is CAWSVSGEAGYTF. Here the CDR3 DNA reads TGTGCCTGGAGTGTGTCAGGGGAGGCTGGCTACACCTTC.

This sequence joins TRBV7-3 and TRBJ2-1; 7 bases align to TRBD2. The germline gives CDR1 SGHTA, CDR2 FQGTGA. The CDR3 totals 15 residues. V shed 8 bases and J 3 bases; nucleotides not matched to a gene: 10. The CDR3 coding sequence is TGTGCCAGCTCCCGACTCGGGACTAACTACAATGAGCAGTTCTTC. Protein sequence: CASSRLGTNYNEQFF. Full variable domain (missing parts from reference TRBV7-3 and TRBJ2-1): GAGVSQTPSNKVTEKGKYVELRCDPISGHTALYWYRQSLGQGPEFLIYFQGTGAADDSGLPNDRFFAVRPEGSVSTLKIQRTERGDSAVYLCASSRLGTNYNEQFFGPGTRLTVL.

The chain links TRBV6-5 to TRBJ2-7; no clear D. Trimming shortened V by 0 bases and J by 2 bases, and 11 bases separated the two germline ends. The CDR3 totals 15 residues. CDR1 MNHEY and CDR2 SVGAGI come from the germline V gene. The DNA for the CDR3 is TGTGCCAGCAGTTACTCGTTTGTAAACCCCTACGAGCAGTACTTC. Translating it yields CASSYSFVNPYEQYF.

The V and J genes are TRBV9 and TRBJ2-5; 8 nucleotides agree with TRBD2. Per the germline V gene, CDR1 is SGDLS and CDR2 is YYNGEE. The V and J ends lost 2 bases and 3 bases, in that order; junction bases with no gene match: 3. This CDR3 contains 14 residues. This CDR3 is CASSVNGGEETQYF. CDR3 DNA sequence: TGTGCCAGCAGCGTTAACGGGGGGGAAGAGACCCAGTACTTC.